There are a few counts of the clone carrying this TCR beta chain. The antigen is undetermined. This sample was taken from a study of T-cell reconstitution after alpha-beta-depleted transplantation in children. Findings and limits, study-wide: T-cell counts and diversity at one year post-transplant came mainly from newly produced T cells. The high TCRbeta diversity at day 60 in some patients came from surviving recipient T cells and thymic progenitors. The origin of alpha-beta T cells about two months after transplant was reportedly several hundred expanded graft clones.

V lost 3 bases, J lost 5 bases, and 7 bases lay in between. Germline V gene lookup returns CDR1 LGHDT and CDR2 YNNKEL (reference sequence). CDR3 length: 12 amino acids. TCRbeta library preparation incorporated unique molecular identifiers. MiXCR was run by TCRdb on the PCR reads, yielding one entry per CDR3 protein. The sample holds around 960,000 distinct CDR3 sequences; 25% to 35% are singletons and the top ten take over 25%. The source material was PBMCs, mostly from graft donor cells, sampled 360 days after TCRalphabeta/CD19-depleted stem cell transplant. The chain combines TRBV3-1 with TRBJ2-5, with unresolved D. The TCR was taken from a boy in the first two years of life who had a stem cell transplant for SCID, so the T cells may come from the graft donor. The CDR3 here is CASSQSDETQYF. The CDR3 region has the DNA TGTGCCAGCAGCCAGAGTGACGAGACCCAGTACTTC.